Described below is a single TCR beta chain sequence and its context. The data were taken from a study of blood T cell repertoires in COVID-19. Study background: PBMCs, B-cell-depleted T cells, or T cells provided the cDNA or gDNA that made up the material.

As processed by the authors: For nucleated cells, counts were estimated from reference gene primer amplification. The assay was immunoSEQ multiplex PCR, and TCRdb's table has in-frame clones only and misses some. That table supplies the V and J calls and clone size; D and trimming were determined from the DNA. This sample has about 92,000 clones, with 90% to 95% found just once. CDR1 ENHRY and CDR2 SYGVKD come from the germline V gene. This CDR3 has 14 residues. Unmatched junction bases numbered 12, after V lost 11 bases and J lost 3 bases. The origin of this receptor is a human donor with active COVID-19. The donor label of this sample is uncertain. Input material: peripheral blood. The genes are TRBV10-3 and TRBJ2-7, with 8 bases fitting TRBD1. The CDR3 sequence is CASQGATAIYEQYF. The CDR3 nucleotides are TGTGCCTCCCAGGGGGCTACGGCGATCTACGAGCAGTACTTC.